Listed below are T cell receptor beta chains from one sample, sequenced in a study of identical twins. Each CDR3 protein is one row after TCRdb ran MiXCR on the 5' RACE reads. The repertoire consists of nearly 650,000 distinct CDR3 sequences, with roughly 6.6% occurring once and the leading ten covering roughly 1.6%. The data were also submitted as part of a second study, on yellow fever vaccine responses in identical twins.

Sequences were obtained from PBMCs. The receptors were gathered from a woman in her late teens or twenties in good health. Each CDR3 is given with its conserved first and last residue. Each record gives: clone size, J gene, D gene, V gene, CDR3 DNA, CDR3 protein. The D gene is left open where the match is weak. Rows may omit the clone size; those that give it use once, few, many or a size class.

clone_size: few; j_call: TRBJ2-5; d_call: TRBD2; v_call: TRBV11-1; cdr3_nt: TGTGCCAGCAGCTTAGACTTCAGCGGGGGGGACCTTCCGGAGACCCAGTACTTC; cdr3_aa: CASSLDFSGGDLPETQYF
clone_size: many; j_call: TRBJ2-1; d_call: TRBD2; v_call: TRBV7-8; cdr3_nt: TGTGCCAGCAGCACTGAGACTAGCGGGAGAGCCCCTTGGTACAATGAGCAGTTCTTC; cdr3_aa: CASSTETSGRAPWYNEQFF
clone_size: .; j_call: TRBJ2-5; d_call: TRBD1; v_call: TRBV10-3; cdr3_nt: TGTGCCATCAGTGATGGGTCGGGACAGTATCATTTC; cdr3_aa: CAISDGSGQYHF
clone_size: few; j_call: TRBJ1-6; d_call: .; v_call: TRBV27; cdr3_nt: TGTGCCAGCCTGCAGGGAGTAGGTAGACCCCTCCACTTT; cdr3_aa: CASLQGVGRPLHF
clone_size: .; j_call: TRBJ2-3; d_call: .; v_call: TRBV20-1; cdr3_nt: TGCAGTTATCCCCTCCCGCTGGTCGAGGATACGCAGTATTTT; cdr3_aa: CSYPLPLVEDTQYF
clone_size: few; j_call: TRBJ2-5; d_call: .; v_call: TRBV4-1; cdr3_nt: TGCGCCAGCAGCCAAGTCAGGCGGCAACAAGAGACCCAGTACTTC; cdr3_aa: CASSQVRRQQETQYF
clone_size: few; j_call: TRBJ2-5; d_call: TRBD1; v_call: TRBV5-1; cdr3_nt: TGCGCCAGCAGCCCACGGACAGGGGGAGGAGAGACCCAGTACTTC; cdr3_aa: CASSPRTGGGETQYF
clone_size: .; j_call: TRBJ2-5; d_call: .; v_call: TRBV20-1; cdr3_nt: TGCAGTGCCCCGGATCGGGACCGTCTAGAGACCCAGTACTTC; cdr3_aa: CSAPDRDRLETQYF
clone_size: .; j_call: TRBJ2-1; d_call: TRBD2; v_call: TRBV12-3/TRBV12-4; cdr3_nt: TGTGCCAGCAGTGGACTAGACGGGAGCTCCTACAATGAGCAGTTCTTC; cdr3_aa: CASSGLDGSSYNEQFF
clone_size: few; j_call: TRBJ2-7; d_call: .; v_call: TRBV25-1; cdr3_nt: TGTGCCAGCAGTGACTCAAGGGGCAGGGGAGGGTACGAGCAGTACTTC; cdr3_aa: CASSDSRGRGGYEQYF
clone_size: many; j_call: TRBJ1-5; d_call: .; v_call: TRBV15; cdr3_nt: TGTGCCACCAGCAGAGATATGGGAGCAGTCAATCAGCCCCAGCATTTT; cdr3_aa: CATSRDMGAVNQPQHF
clone_size: many; j_call: TRBJ2-2; d_call: .; v_call: TRBV5-1; cdr3_nt: TGCGCCAGCAGCTCTTCCGGGACTTCCACCGGGGAGCTGTTTTTT; cdr3_aa: CASSSSGTSTGELFF
clone_size: .; j_call: TRBJ1-1; d_call: .; v_call: TRBV6-5; cdr3_nt: TGTGCCAGCAGTTACCGGGGGGGGACCGGTGAAGCTTTCTTT; cdr3_aa: CASSYRGGTGEAFF
clone_size: .; j_call: TRBJ2-7; d_call: TRBD1; v_call: TRBV28; cdr3_nt: TGTGCCAGCAGGTCGACACAGGGGGCGGTTTACGAGCAGTACTTC; cdr3_aa: CASRSTQGAVYEQYF
clone_size: .; j_call: TRBJ2-5; d_call: .; v_call: TRBV11-3; cdr3_nt: TGTGCCAGCAGCATAAGTGGGGCAGAGACCCAGTACTTC; cdr3_aa: CASSISGAETQYF
clone_size: few; j_call: TRBJ2-2; d_call: .; v_call: TRBV4-2; cdr3_nt: TGTGCCAGCAGCCAAATAACAGGGAAGGTCACCGGGGAGCTGTTTTTT; cdr3_aa: CASSQITGKVTGELFF
clone_size: few; j_call: TRBJ1-6; d_call: TRBD1; v_call: TRBV20-1; cdr3_nt: TGCAGTGCTATTCCGGGACAGGGGAGTTCACCCCTCCACTTT; cdr3_aa: CSAIPGQGSSPLHF
clone_size: .; j_call: TRBJ1-2; d_call: TRBD1; v_call: TRBV5-1; cdr3_nt: TGCGCCAGCAGCCCGGATTCAGGACAGGGGAACTATGGCTACACCTTC; cdr3_aa: CASSPDSGQGNYGYTF
clone_size: few; j_call: TRBJ2-3; d_call: TRBD1; v_call: TRBV10-3; cdr3_nt: TGTGCCATCAGTCGACAGGGGAGCACAGATACGCAGTATTTT; cdr3_aa: CAISRQGSTDTQYF
clone_size: few; j_call: TRBJ1-6; d_call: .; v_call: TRBV28; cdr3_nt: TGTGCCAGCAGAAATCAGGGAAGCTCCTATAATCCACCCCTCCACTTT; cdr3_aa: CASRNQGSSYNPPLHF
clone_size: .; j_call: TRBJ2-7; d_call: TRBD2; v_call: TRBV6-5; cdr3_nt: TGTGCCAGCAGTTACGACCTGGGGACTAGCACATACGAGCAGTACTTC; cdr3_aa: CASSYDLGTSTYEQYF
clone_size: many; j_call: TRBJ2-1; d_call: .; v_call: TRBV7-3; cdr3_nt: TGTGCCAGCAGCTTGGGTATGGGTCGGGATGAGCAGTTCTTC; cdr3_aa: CASSLGMGRDEQFF
clone_size: .; j_call: TRBJ1-4; d_call: .; v_call: TRBV28; cdr3_nt: TGTGCCAGCACCCGACAGCCTAATGAAAAACTGTTTTTT; cdr3_aa: CASTRQPNEKLFF
clone_size: .; j_call: TRBJ1-1; d_call: TRBD1; v_call: TRBV7-9; cdr3_nt: TGTGCCAGCAGCGTCGGACAGGGGGGAGCTGAAGCTTTCTTT; cdr3_aa: CASSVGQGGAEAFF
clone_size: many; j_call: TRBJ1-2; d_call: .; v_call: TRBV5-1; cdr3_nt: TGCGCCAGCAGCCGTGAAACAGGGCCTTATGGCTACACCTTC; cdr3_aa: CASSRETGPYGYTF
clone_size: few; j_call: TRBJ2-5; d_call: .; v_call: TRBV25-1; cdr3_nt: TGTGCCAGCAGTCCTCGGGCCGGGGCCCAGTACTTC; cdr3_aa: CASSPRAGAQYF
clone_size: .; j_call: TRBJ1-5; d_call: TRBD1; v_call: TRBV12-3/TRBV12-4; cdr3_nt: TGTGCCAGCAGCTCCGACAGGGTCAGCAATCAGCCCCAGCATTTT; cdr3_aa: CASSSDRVSNQPQHF
clone_size: many; j_call: TRBJ2-2; d_call: TRBD1; v_call: TRBV20-1; cdr3_nt: TGCAGTGCTAGAGCCCGGGACAGGGGGAAATTTAGGGACACCGGGGAGCTGTTTTTT; cdr3_aa: CSARARDRGKFRDTGELFF
clone_size: .; j_call: TRBJ2-3; d_call: .; v_call: TRBV5-1; cdr3_nt: TGCGCCAGCAGCTCCCTTGCGGGACACACAGATACGCAGTATTTT; cdr3_aa: CASSSLAGHTDTQYF
clone_size: few; j_call: TRBJ2-3; d_call: .; v_call: TRBV6-2/TRBV6-3; cdr3_nt: TGTGCCAGCAGTACCCGGGTGTCTAGCACAGATACGCAGTATTTT; cdr3_aa: CASSTRVSSTDTQYF
clone_size: .; j_call: TRBJ2-7; d_call: TRBD2; v_call: TRBV5-6; cdr3_nt: TGTGCCAGCAGCGACTCCCGGGGGGAAAAAAGCTACGAGCAGTACTTC; cdr3_aa: CASSDSRGEKSYEQYF
clone_size: few; j_call: TRBJ1-5; d_call: TRBD1; v_call: TRBV18; cdr3_nt: TGTGCCAGCTCACTGGGACAGGGGCGTGATAGCAATCAGCCCCAGCATTTT; cdr3_aa: CASSLGQGRDSNQPQHF
clone_size: few; j_call: TRBJ1-2; d_call: .; v_call: TRBV20-1; cdr3_nt: TGCAGTGCTGCAGGGGACTATGGCTACACCTTC; cdr3_aa: CSAAGDYGYTF
clone_size: .; j_call: TRBJ2-1; d_call: TRBD1; v_call: TRBV12-3/TRBV12-4; cdr3_nt: TGTGCCAGCAGCCAAACAGGGGGCCTGTTGGGTGAGCAGTTCTTC; cdr3_aa: CASSQTGGLLGEQFF
clone_size: many; j_call: TRBJ1-5; d_call: .; v_call: TRBV12-3/TRBV12-4; cdr3_nt: TGTGCCAGTTCAAACCGGGACCGGCAGCATTTT; cdr3_aa: CASSNRDRQHF
clone_size: few; j_call: TRBJ2-1; d_call: .; v_call: TRBV20-1; cdr3_nt: TGCAGTGCTAGCGGAATCTCCTACAATGAGCAGTTCTTC; cdr3_aa: CSASGISYNEQFF
clone_size: many; j_call: TRBJ2-4; d_call: TRBD1; v_call: TRBV12-3/TRBV12-4; cdr3_nt: TGTGCCAGCAGTTCCTTAGGACAGGGAATAGCCAAAAACATTCAGTACTTC; cdr3_aa: CASSSLGQGIAKNIQYF
clone_size: few; j_call: TRBJ2-1; d_call: .; v_call: TRBV5-4; cdr3_nt: TGTGCCAGCATAAGACCGGGACTAGAGGGGGCGGAGCAGTTCTTC; cdr3_aa: CASIRPGLEGAEQFF
clone_size: .; j_call: TRBJ1-1; d_call: TRBD1; v_call: TRBV6-5; cdr3_nt: TGTGCCAGCAGTTATACGACAGGGGAAGCTTTCTTT; cdr3_aa: CASSYTTGEAFF
clone_size: few; j_call: TRBJ2-2; d_call: TRBD1; v_call: TRBV25-1; cdr3_nt: TGTGCCAGCAGTGAAGGGCCAGGGGGAAACACCGGGGAGCTGTTTTTT; cdr3_aa: CASSEGPGGNTGELFF
clone_size: few; j_call: TRBJ2-1; d_call: .; v_call: TRBV28; cdr3_nt: TGTGCCAGCAGCCCCGCGATGAGGCCGTTCTTC; cdr3_aa: CASSPAMRPFF
clone_size: few; j_call: TRBJ2-6; d_call: TRBD1; v_call: TRBV24-1; cdr3_nt: TGTGCCACCAGTGATAAACCAGGGGGCGCTGGGGCCAACGTCCTGACTTTC; cdr3_aa: CATSDKPGGAGANVLTF
clone_size: few; j_call: TRBJ1-1; d_call: TRBD1; v_call: TRBV12-3/TRBV12-4; cdr3_nt: TGTGCCAGCAGGAATCAGGGGGTGAGCACTGAAGCTTTCTTT; cdr3_aa: CASRNQGVSTEAFF
clone_size: many; j_call: TRBJ2-3; d_call: .; v_call: TRBV10-3; cdr3_nt: TGTGCCATCAGTGAGCCGGCAGGGCCGTCCACAGATACGCAGTATTTT; cdr3_aa: CAISEPAGPSTDTQYF
clone_size: .; j_call: TRBJ2-7; d_call: TRBD2; v_call: TRBV10-3; cdr3_nt: TGTGCCATCAGTGACCCCGGGACTAGCGGGAGCGGGGAGCAGTACTTC; cdr3_aa: CAISDPGTSGSGEQYF
clone_size: few; j_call: TRBJ1-1; d_call: .; v_call: TRBV12-3/TRBV12-4; cdr3_nt: TGTGCCAGCAGCCCTTGGCAGGAGAACACTGAAGCTTTCTTT; cdr3_aa: CASSPWQENTEAFF
clone_size: many; j_call: TRBJ2-3; d_call: .; v_call: TRBV7-8; cdr3_nt: TGTGCCAGCAGCTACGCAGGAAGGGGCACAGATACGCAGTATTTT; cdr3_aa: CASSYAGRGTDTQYF
clone_size: few; j_call: TRBJ2-2; d_call: .; v_call: TRBV2; cdr3_nt: TGTGCCAGCAGTGACTCGTTACAGGCGCCCTGGGTGTTCGGGGAGCTGTTTTTT; cdr3_aa: CASSDSLQAPWVFGELFF
clone_size: .; j_call: TRBJ2-5; d_call: TRBD2; v_call: TRBV7-2; cdr3_nt: TGTGCCAGCAGCTCCTGGACTAGCGGGTTCCAAGAGACCCAATACTTC; cdr3_aa: CASSSWTSGFQETQYF
clone_size: .; j_call: TRBJ2-7; d_call: TRBD1; v_call: TRBV28; cdr3_nt: TGTGCCAGCAGACGCCACAGGGGGCCAATCTTCGAGCAGTACTTC; cdr3_aa: CASRRHRGPIFEQYF
clone_size: many; j_call: TRBJ2-5; d_call: .; v_call: TRBV7-6; cdr3_nt: TGTGCCAGCAGCTTAAGACAGGCCCAAGAGACCCAGTACTTC; cdr3_aa: CASSLRQAQETQYF
clone_size: .; j_call: TRBJ2-1; d_call: TRBD2; v_call: TRBV12-3/TRBV12-4; cdr3_nt: TGTGCCAGCAATGCCGGCGGGGGTCGGGTTGAGCAGTTCTTC; cdr3_aa: CASNAGGGRVEQFF
clone_size: many; j_call: TRBJ2-5; d_call: TRBD2; v_call: TRBV10-3; cdr3_nt: TGTGCCATCAGTGCCCGGACTAGCGGAGAAGAGACCCAGTACTTC; cdr3_aa: CAISARTSGEETQYF
clone_size: .; j_call: TRBJ2-1; d_call: TRBD2; v_call: TRBV2; cdr3_nt: TGTGCCAGCAGTAACCCGTTTAGCGGGGGGGCAAATGAGCAGTTCTTC; cdr3_aa: CASSNPFSGGANEQFF
clone_size: few; j_call: TRBJ2-3; d_call: .; v_call: TRBV3-1; cdr3_nt: TGTGCCAGCAGCCAAGTGGAATCAGATACGCAGTATTTT; cdr3_aa: CASSQVESDTQYF